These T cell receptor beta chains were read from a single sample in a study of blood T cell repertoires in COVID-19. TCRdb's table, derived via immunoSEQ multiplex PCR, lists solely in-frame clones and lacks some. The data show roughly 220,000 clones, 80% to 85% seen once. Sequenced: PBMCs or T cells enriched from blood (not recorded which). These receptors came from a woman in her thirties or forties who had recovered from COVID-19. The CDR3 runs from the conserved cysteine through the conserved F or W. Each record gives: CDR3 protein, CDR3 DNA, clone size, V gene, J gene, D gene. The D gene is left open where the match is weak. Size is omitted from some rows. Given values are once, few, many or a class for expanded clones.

CASSASGSYNEQFF	TGTGCCAGCAGCGCTAGCGGATCCTACAATGAGCAGTTCTTC	once	TRBV7-9	TRBJ2-1	TRBD2
CASSLRGTLIGTQYF	TGTGCCAGCAGTCTCCGGGGGACGTTAATTGGTACGCAGTATTTT	NA	TRBV28	TRBJ2-3	NA
CASAIREGNGNEQFF	TGTGCTAGTGCCATACGGGAGGGCAACGGCAATGAGCAGTTCTTC	NA	TRBV12-5	TRBJ2-1	TRBD2
CASRTSGVETQYF	TGTGCCAGTCGGACTAGCGGGGTGGAGACCCAGTACTTC	NA	TRBV6-5	TRBJ2-5	TRBD2
CASSPLGLAGRSTGELFF	TGTGCCAGCTCACCACTAGGCCTAGCGGGTCGCAGCACCGGGGAGCTGTTTTTT	NA	TRBV18	TRBJ2-2	TRBD2
CSVVRVDIFYGYTF	TGCAGCGTTGTTAGAGTAGACATCTTCTATGGCTACACCTTC	once	TRBV29-1	TRBJ1-2	NA
CASSQTSGSVAGELFF	TGTGCCAGCAGCCAGACTAGCGGGAGCGTAGCTGGGGAGCTGTTTTTT	NA	TRBV4-2	TRBJ2-2	TRBD2
CATSRVSRRRENEQFF	TGTGCCACCAGCAGGGTGAGCAGGAGGAGGGAGAATGAGCAGTTCTTC	NA	TRBV15	TRBJ2-1	NA
CASSILAGDTQYF	TGTGCCAGCAGCATACTAGCTGGAGATACGCAGTATTTT	NA	TRBV6-5	TRBJ2-3	NA
CATSRPDRNLYNEQFF	TGTGCCACCAGCAGGCCCGACAGAAATCTATACAATGAGCAGTTCTTC	NA	TRBV15	TRBJ2-1	NA
CASSREDRDQPQHF	TGTGCCAGCAGTAGGGAGGACAGGGACCAGCCCCAGCATTTT	NA	TRBV21-1	TRBJ1-5	NA